One sample yielded the 16 T cell receptor beta chains listed below, sequenced in a study of synovial regulatory T cells in juvenile arthritis. The synovial samples were synovial fluid, paired with peripheral blood from each active arthritis patient. Libraries were prepared by immunoSEQ multiplex PCR; TCRdb keeps only in-frame clonotypes and omits some of them. The ten most abundant clones cover roughly 8.7% of a sample with 1,500 to 2,000 clones. Material: Treg cells from the synovium. These receptors came from a donor younger than 30 with juvenile idiopathic arthritis.

According to its frequency, this clone is medium-sized. This sequence joins TRBV15 and TRBJ1-4. CDR1 is LNHNV, CDR2 YYDKDF, per germline (reference sequence). The CDR3 extends over 17 amino acids. A DNA sequence was not provided. This CDR3 reads CATSRGLIVATNEKLFF.

Frequency places this clone as medium-sized. The rearrangement links TRBV5-1 to TRBJ2-3; TCRdb picks TRBD2, but there is no DNA to check that call. The germline gives CDR1 SGHRS, CDR2 YFSETQ. The CDR3 runs to 15 residues. The entry carries no DNA sequence. The CDR3 is CASSLRSDRADTQYF.

Considering frequency, this clone is medium-sized. V usage is TRBV6-5 and J usage is TRBJ2-1; TCRdb outputs TRBD2, but without DNA this stays unchecked. The V gene's germline CDR1 is MNHEY and CDR2 SVGAGI. The CDR3 is 16 residues long. No DNA is given. The CDR3 sequence: CASSYSGLAGVTEQFF.

By frequency, this clone registers medium-sized. The chain recombines TRBV28 with TRBJ2-3; the D call of TRBD2 rests on TCRdb alone, since no DNA is present to check it. CDR3 length: 15 amino acids. A DNA sequence was not provided. From germline, CDR1 is MDHEN and CDR2 SYDVKM. The CDR3 loop reads CASSPRGTGTDTQYF.

Its frequency marks this clone as medium-sized. This sequence joins TRBV5-1 and TRBJ1-1; the TCRdb call, TRBD1, lacks DNA for checking. Per germline, CDR1 SGHRS and CDR2 YFSETQ. This CDR3 is built from 16 residues. No DNA is listed. The CDR3 region is CASSPLVKGRGTEAFF.

The chain couples TRBV7-8 to TRBJ2-1; TCRdb reports TRBD2, a call that lacks DNA to check it against. Germline CDR1 SGHVS, CDR2 FQNEAQ. This CDR3 spans 17 amino acids. No coding sequence is recorded. The CDR3 sequence is CASSPVRGGNSYNEQFF. Full variable domain (remainder filled in from reference TRBV7-8 and TRBJ2-1): GAGVSQSPRYKVAKRGQDVALRCDPISGHVSLFWYQQALGQGPEFLTYFQNEAQLDKSGLPSDRFFAERPEGSVSTLKIQRTQQEDSAVYLCASSPVRGGNSYNEQFFGPGTRLTVL.

The chain has TRBV7-2 and TRBJ2-7; TCRdb names TRBD1, which stays unverified in the absence of DNA. CDR1 is SGHTA, CDR2 FQGNSA, per germline. The CDR3 length is 15 residues. The DNA sequence is not available. The CDR3 here is CASSLGRRGHYEQYF.

By frequency, this clone is large. The chain employs TRBV5-4 and TRBJ1-3; TCRdb picks TRBD1, but there is no DNA to check that call. Looked up from germline, CDR1 is SGHNT and CDR2 is YYREEE (reference sequence). This CDR3 contains 15 residues. No DNA is given. The CDR3 protein is CASSQDILSGNTIYF.

Measured by frequency, this clone is medium-sized (0.01 to 0.1%). The chain couples TRBV14 to TRBJ1-2; lacking DNA, the TRBD1 call made by TCRdb goes unchecked. There are 13 residues in the CDR3. The entry carries no DNA sequence. Germline lookup yields CDR1 SGHDN and CDR2 FVKESK. CDR3 residues: CASSQEQNYGYTF.

This clone is called medium-sized based on its frequency. This sequence joins TRBV19 and TRBJ2-4; with no DNA, the TCRdb D assignment of TRBD1 cannot be verified. The CDR3 loop spans 16 amino acids. No nucleotide data were recorded. CDR1 and CDR2 (germline): LNHDA, SQIVND (reference sequence). CDR3 protein: CASSIRRMGHQNIQYF.

Measured by frequency, this clone is medium-sized. This chain connects TRBV18 to TRBJ2-4; TCRdb lists TRBD2, though no DNA is available to test this call. Per the germline V gene, CDR1 is KGHSH and CDR2 is LQKENI. The CDR3 is 13 residues long. The DNA is not on file. This CDR3 reads CASSPVSGNIQYF.

This clone is labeled medium-sized based on frequency. V gene TRBV5-4 combines with J gene TRBJ1-1. Germline V CDR1 and CDR2: SGHNT, YYREEE (reference sequence). This CDR3 region has 18 residues. No DNA was logged. CDR3 region: CASSRGGQGRLMNTEAFF.

The chain couples TRBV25-1 to TRBJ1-4; TCRdb indicates TRBD1, and absent DNA this call remains unverified. The CDR3 extends over 16 amino acids. No DNA is recorded. The V gene's germline CDR1 is MGHDK and CDR2 SYGVNS. This CDR3 is CASSAPKTGGREKLFF.

The chain combines TRBV19 with TRBJ2-1; TCRdb's D call, TRBD2, is unchecked because there is no DNA. In germline, CDR1 is LNHDA, CDR2 SQIVND (reference sequence). CDR3 length: 14 amino acids. Only the protein is available. CDR3 sequence: CASKETSGRSEQFF.

V usage is TRBV28 and J usage is TRBJ1-4; there is no DNA to check the TCRdb D call of TRBD1. The germline V gene encodes CDR1 MDHEN and CDR2 SYDVKM. The CDR3 runs to 14 residues. The DNA is unrecorded. The CDR3 reads CASSQGALNEKLFF.

This clone counts as large by frequency. The rearrangement uses TRBV19 and TRBJ2-2; the D call from TCRdb, TRBD2, cannot be confirmed without DNA. Germline V gives CDR1 LNHDA, CDR2 SQIVND (reference sequence). The CDR3 consists of 15 residues. This entry has no DNA. The CDR3 protein is CATNRLADNTGELFF.